These T cell receptor beta chains were read from a single sample in a study of T cells expressing NK-cell markers. Reprocessing the 5' RACE reads, TCRdb reports a single entry for every CDR3 protein and omits DNA. The specimen's table records 350,000 to 450,000 distinct CDR3 sequences. The sequenced sample consisted of blood T cells: a sorted CD56 or NKG2C T cell subset, CD4+ or CD8+ T cells, or bulk PBMC T cells (not recorded which). These receptor sequences come from a man aged 18-75 years in good health. The CDR3 runs from the conserved cysteine through the conserved F or W.

CDR3,V,J
CASSLSGAGGEQFF,TRBV5-1,TRBJ2-1
CASSTGRARNTF,TRBV6-6,TRBJ1-2
CASSVQGSGIQYF,TRBV3-1,TRBJ2-4
CASSFGSSGGSDTQYF,TRBV7-2,TRBJ2-3
CSAREWDRKSPLHF,TRBV20-1,TRBJ1-6
CSARRLGPVDTIYF,TRBV20-1,TRBJ1-3
CASSLDNPNYGYTF,TRBV5-1,TRBJ1-2
CASSGRQGTREAFF,TRBV9,TRBJ1-1
CASRPDSNTDTQYF,TRBV4-2,TRBJ2-3
CASSLAQTSGGSTWADTQYF,TRBV5-1,TRBJ2-3
CATSSGTGWETQYF,TRBV12-3/TRBV12-4,TRBJ2-5
CSVPSSWDEQFF,TRBV29-1,TRBJ2-1
CASSKESRRILRLAKNIQYF,TRBV21-1,TRBJ2-4
CASRSGQGWTGELFF,TRBV28,TRBJ2-2
CAITVGMDYGYTF,TRBV10-3,TRBJ1-2
CSGRQGLVTEAFF,TRBV29-1,TRBJ1-1
CASSYGGWGGRVDEQFF,TRBV6-5,TRBJ2-1
CASSQGTRDQETQYF,TRBV3-1,TRBJ2-5
CATSDSRGARTGELFF,TRBV24-1,TRBJ2-2
CASSFGLAGGLETQYF,TRBV12-3/TRBV12-4,TRBJ2-5
CASSSRPLGTGFREQYF,TRBV12-3/TRBV12-4,TRBJ2-7
CASSGRVGGGPNEQFF,TRBV9,TRBJ2-1